The T cell receptor (beta chain) described here comes from a study of T cell responses to AZD1222 COVID-19 vaccine. The CDR3 has 16 amino acids. V shed 3 bases, J shed 3 bases, and the junction held 10 bases outside the gene matches. Germline V gives CDR1 SGHAT, CDR2 FQNNGV. For this clone: The antigen is unknown.

Sequenced by immunoSEQ multiplex PCR; TCRdb stores in-frame clones only, minus some. The sample has some 200,000 clones; under 95% are singletons. Notes on the study in general: Epitopes outside B.1.351 and B.1.1.7 mutated regions reportedly drew nearly half of spike TCRs.

The V gene is TRBV11-2, the J gene TRBJ2-7, with 8 positions matching TRBD1. The receptor was isolated from an adult who received the AZD1222 COVID-19 vaccine. The source material was peripheral blood, sampled 28 days after the second AZD1222 dose. CDR3 DNA: TGTGCCAGCAGCTTCCGGGCCAGGGGGCATATCTACGAGCAGTACTTC. As protein: CASSFRARGHIYEQYF.